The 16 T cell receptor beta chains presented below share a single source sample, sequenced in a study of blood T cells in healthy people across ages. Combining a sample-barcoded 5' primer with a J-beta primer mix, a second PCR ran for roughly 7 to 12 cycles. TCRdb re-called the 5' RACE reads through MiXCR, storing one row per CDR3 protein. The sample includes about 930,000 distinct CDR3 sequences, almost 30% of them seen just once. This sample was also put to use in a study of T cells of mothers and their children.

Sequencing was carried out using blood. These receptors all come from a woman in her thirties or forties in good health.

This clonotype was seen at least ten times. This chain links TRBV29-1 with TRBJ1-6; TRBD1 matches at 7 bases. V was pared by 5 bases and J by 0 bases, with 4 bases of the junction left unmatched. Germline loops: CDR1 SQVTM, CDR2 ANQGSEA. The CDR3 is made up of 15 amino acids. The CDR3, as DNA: TGCAGCGTTACGACAGGGAGCTCCTATAATTCACCCCTCCACTTT. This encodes CSVTTGSSYNSPLHF.

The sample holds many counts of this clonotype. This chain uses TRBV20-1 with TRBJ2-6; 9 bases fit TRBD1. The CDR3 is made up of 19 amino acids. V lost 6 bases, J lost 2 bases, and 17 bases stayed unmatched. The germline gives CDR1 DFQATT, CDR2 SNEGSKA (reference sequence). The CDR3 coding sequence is TGCAGTGCGTTTGGGGGGTCGGACAGGGGAAAGGCTGGGGCCAACGTCCTGACTTTC. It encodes CSAFGGSDRGKAGANVLTF.

CDR3 nucleotides: TGTGCCAGCAGGCCGCCGGGACTAGCGGGGGGGAGCACAGATACGCAGTATTTT. Translated: CASRPPGLAGGSTDTQYF. The rearrangement links TRBV7-2 to TRBJ2-3, with TRBD2 matching 16 bases. The J segment lost 0 bases and the V segment lost 6 bases, leaving 6 bases of the junction unmatched. Germline CDR1 reads SGHTA; CDR2 reads FQGNSA. The CDR3 length is 18 residues.

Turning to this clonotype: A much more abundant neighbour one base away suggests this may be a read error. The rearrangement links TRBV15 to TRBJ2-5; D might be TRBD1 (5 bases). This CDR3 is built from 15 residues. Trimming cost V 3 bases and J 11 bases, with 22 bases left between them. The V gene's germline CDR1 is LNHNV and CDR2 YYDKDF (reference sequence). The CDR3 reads CATSSAPTGNNEQYF. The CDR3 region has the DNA TGTGCCACCAGCAGTGCCCCAACAGGTAACAATGAGCAGTACTTC.

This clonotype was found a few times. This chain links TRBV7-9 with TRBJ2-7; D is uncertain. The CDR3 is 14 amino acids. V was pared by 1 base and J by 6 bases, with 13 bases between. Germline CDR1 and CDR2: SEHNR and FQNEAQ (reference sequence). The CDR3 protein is CASSLVHSQPEQYF. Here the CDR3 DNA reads TGTGCCAGCAGCTTAGTGCACTCCCAACCCGAGCAGTACTTC.

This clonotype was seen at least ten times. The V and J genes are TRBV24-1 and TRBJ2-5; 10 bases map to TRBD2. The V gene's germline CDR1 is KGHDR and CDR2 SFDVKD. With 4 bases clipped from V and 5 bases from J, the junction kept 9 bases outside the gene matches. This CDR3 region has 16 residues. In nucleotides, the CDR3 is TGTGCCACCAGTGACCCAGCTAGCGGGGGTCGGGAGACCCAGTACTTC. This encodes CATSDPASGGRETQYF.

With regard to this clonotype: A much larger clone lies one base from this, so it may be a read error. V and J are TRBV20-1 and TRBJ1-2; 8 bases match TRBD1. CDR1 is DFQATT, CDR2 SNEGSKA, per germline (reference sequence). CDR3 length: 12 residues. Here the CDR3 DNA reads TGCAGCCTGCGGGGACAGGACTATGGCTACACCTTC. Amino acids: CSLRGQDYGYTF.

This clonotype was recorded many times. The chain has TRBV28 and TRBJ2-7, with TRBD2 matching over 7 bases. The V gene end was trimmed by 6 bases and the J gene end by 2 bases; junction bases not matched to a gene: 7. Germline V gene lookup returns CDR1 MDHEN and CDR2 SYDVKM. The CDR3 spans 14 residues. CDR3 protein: CASSPREVAYEQYF. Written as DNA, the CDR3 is TGTGCCAGCAGCCCCCGGGAGGTAGCCTACGAGCAGTACTTC.

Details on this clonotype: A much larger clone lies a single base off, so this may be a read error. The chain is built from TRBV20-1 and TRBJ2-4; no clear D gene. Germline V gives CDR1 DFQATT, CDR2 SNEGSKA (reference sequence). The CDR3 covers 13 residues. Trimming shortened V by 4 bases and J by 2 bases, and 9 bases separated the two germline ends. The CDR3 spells CSATYLTKNIQYF. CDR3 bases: TGCAGTGCTACATATCTAACCAAAAACATTCAGTACTTC.

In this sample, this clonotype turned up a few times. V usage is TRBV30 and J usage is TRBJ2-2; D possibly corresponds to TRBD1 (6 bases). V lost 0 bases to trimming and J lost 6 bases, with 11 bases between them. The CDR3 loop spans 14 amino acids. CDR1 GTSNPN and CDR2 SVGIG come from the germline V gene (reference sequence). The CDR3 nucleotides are TGTGCCTGGAGTGTACACAGGGCGTCCGGGGAGCTGTTTTTT. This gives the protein CAWSVHRASGELFF.

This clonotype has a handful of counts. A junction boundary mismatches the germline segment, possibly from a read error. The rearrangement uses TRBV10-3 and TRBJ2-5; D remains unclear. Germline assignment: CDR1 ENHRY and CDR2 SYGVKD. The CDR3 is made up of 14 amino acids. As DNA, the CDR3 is TGTGCCATCAGGGAGTCTAACAGCCAAGAGACCCAGTACTTC. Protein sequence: CAIRESNSQETQYF.

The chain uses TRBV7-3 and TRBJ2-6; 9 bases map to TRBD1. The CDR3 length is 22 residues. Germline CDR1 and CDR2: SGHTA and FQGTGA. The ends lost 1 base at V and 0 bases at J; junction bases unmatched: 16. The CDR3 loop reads CASSLIPGQGELRSSGANVLTF. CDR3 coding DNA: TGTGCCAGCAGCTTAATTCCGGGACAGGGTGAGCTGAGAAGCTCTGGGGCCAACGTCCTGACTTTC.

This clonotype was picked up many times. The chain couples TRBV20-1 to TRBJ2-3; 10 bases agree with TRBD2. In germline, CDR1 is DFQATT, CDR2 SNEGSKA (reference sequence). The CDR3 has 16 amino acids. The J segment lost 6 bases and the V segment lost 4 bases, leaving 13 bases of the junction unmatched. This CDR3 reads CSATVVAGGPTDTQYF. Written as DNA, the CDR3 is TGCAGTGCTACTGTCGTAGCGGGGGGTCCCACGGATACGCAGTATTTT.

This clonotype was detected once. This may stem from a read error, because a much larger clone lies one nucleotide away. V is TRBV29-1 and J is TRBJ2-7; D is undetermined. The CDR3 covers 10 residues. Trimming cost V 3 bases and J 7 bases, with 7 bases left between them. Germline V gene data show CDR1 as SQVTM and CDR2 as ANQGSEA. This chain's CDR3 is CSVDHNEQYF. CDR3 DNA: TGCAGCGTTGACCACAATGAGCAGTACTTC.

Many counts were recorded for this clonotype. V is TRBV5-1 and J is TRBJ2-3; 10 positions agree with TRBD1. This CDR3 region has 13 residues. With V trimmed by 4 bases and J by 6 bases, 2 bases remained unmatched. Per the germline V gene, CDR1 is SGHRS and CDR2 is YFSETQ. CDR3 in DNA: TGCGCCAGCAGCGGACAGGGGGTTGATACGCAGTATTTT. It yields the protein CASSGQGVDTQYF.

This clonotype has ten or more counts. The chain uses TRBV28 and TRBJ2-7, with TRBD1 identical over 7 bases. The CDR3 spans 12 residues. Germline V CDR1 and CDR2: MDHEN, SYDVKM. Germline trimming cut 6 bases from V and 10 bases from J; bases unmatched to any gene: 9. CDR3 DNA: TGTGCCAGCAGCTCGGGACAGAGCGAACAGTACTTC. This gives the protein CASSSGQSEQYF.